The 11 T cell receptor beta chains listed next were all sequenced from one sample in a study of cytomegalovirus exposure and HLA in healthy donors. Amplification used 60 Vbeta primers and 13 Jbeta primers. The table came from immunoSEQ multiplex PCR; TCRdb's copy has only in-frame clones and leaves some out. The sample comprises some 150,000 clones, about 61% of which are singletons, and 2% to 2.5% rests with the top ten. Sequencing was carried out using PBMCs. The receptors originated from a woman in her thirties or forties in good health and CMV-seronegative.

CDR3 sequence reads: CASSLRGRGETQYF. DNA of the CDR3: TGTGCCAGCTCCCTCAGGGGGCGCGGAGAGACCCAGTACTTC. J is TRBJ2-5 and V is TRBV18; 8 positions agree with TRBD1. This CDR3 is 14 amino acids long. V lost 6 bases, J lost 4 bases, and 7 bases stayed unmatched. Germline V gene sequence: CDR1 KGHSH, CDR2 LQKENI.

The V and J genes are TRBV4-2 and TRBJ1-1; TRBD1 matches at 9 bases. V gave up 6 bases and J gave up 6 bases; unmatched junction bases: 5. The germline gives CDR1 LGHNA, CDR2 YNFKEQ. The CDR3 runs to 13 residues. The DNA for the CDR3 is TGTGCCAGCAGGGGACAGGGTCGTCCTGAAGCTTTCTTT. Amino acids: CASRGQGRPEAFF.

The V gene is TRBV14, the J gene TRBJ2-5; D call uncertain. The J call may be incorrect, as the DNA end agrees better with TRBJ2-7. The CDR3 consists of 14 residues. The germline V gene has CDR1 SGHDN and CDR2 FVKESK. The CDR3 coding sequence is TGTGCCAGCAGCCCTGATTCGAGGATATACGAGCAGTACTTC. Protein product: CASSPDSRIYEQYF.

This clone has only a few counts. CDR3: CSVEGWRGAKYEQYF. The CDR3 DNA is TGCAGCGTTGAAGGGTGGCGGGGGGCGAAGTACGAGCAGTACTTC. V usage is TRBV29-1 and J usage is TRBJ2-5, with 8 bases aligning to TRBD2. The J call could be wrong; TRBJ2-7 is a better fit for the DNA end. There are 15 residues in the CDR3. The germline V gene encodes CDR1 SQVTM and CDR2 ANQGSEA.

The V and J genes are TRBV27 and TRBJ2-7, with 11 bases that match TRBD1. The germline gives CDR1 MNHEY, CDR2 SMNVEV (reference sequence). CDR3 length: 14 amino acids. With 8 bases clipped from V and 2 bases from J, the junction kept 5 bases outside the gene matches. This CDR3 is CASRPGQGAYEQYF. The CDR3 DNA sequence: TGTGCCAGCCGACCGGGACAGGGGGCCTACGAGCAGTACTTC.

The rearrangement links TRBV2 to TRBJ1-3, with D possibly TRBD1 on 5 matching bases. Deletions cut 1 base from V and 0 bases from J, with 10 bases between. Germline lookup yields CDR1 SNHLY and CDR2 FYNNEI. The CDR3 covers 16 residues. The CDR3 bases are TGTGCCAGCAGTGAAGGGGACTTCATCTCTGGAAACACCATATATTTT. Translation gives CASSEGDFISGNTIYF.

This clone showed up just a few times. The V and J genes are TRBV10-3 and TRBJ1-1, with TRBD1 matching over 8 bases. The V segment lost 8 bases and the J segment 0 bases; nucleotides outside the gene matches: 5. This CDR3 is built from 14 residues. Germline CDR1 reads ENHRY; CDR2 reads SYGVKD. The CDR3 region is CAISTGGLNTEAFF. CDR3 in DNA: TGTGCCATCTCTACAGGGGGGTTGAACACTGAAGCTTTCTTT.

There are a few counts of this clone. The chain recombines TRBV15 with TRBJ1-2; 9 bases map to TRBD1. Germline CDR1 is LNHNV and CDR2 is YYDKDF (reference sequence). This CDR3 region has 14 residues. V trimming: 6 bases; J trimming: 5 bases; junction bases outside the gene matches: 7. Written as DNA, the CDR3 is TGTGCCACCAGACAGGGGGCCGCGTCATATGGCTACACCTTC. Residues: CATRQGAASYGYTF.

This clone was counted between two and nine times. CDR3 sequence: CAWRGTADTGELFF. The CDR3 DNA reads TGTGCCTGGAGGGGGACAGCAGACACCGGGGAGCTGTTTTTT. The chain is built from TRBV30 and TRBJ2-2; 7 bases line up with TRBD1. The CDR3 contains 14 residues. Germline V CDR1 and CDR2: GTSNPN, SVGIG (reference sequence). Trimming at V came to 3 bases and at J to 3 bases, leaving 4 bases not matched to a gene. The full variable domain, with the rest looked up from reference TRBV30 and TRBJ2-2, is SQTIHQWPATLVQPVGSPLSLECTVEGTSNPNLYWYRQAAGRGLQLLFYSVGIGQISSEVPQNLSASRPQDRQFILSSKKLLLSDSGFYLCAWRGTADTGELFFGEGSRLTVL.

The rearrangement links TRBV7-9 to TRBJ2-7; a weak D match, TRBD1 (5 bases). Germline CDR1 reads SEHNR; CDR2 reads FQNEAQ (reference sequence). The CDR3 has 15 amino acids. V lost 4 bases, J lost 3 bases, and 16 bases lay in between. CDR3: CASSSSGSAGYEQYF. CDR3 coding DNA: TGTGCCAGCAGCTCGTCAGGGTCGGCCGGCTACGAGCAGTACTTC.

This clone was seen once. CDR3 coding DNA: TGTGCCAGCTCTCCGACAGGGATGAACACTGAAGCTTTCTTT. Translating it yields CASSPTGMNTEAFF. The rearrangement joins TRBV18 to TRBJ1-1, with TRBD1 matching 7 bases. The V gene end was trimmed by 6 bases and the J gene end by 0 bases; junction bases not matched to a gene: 4. CDR1 and CDR2 (germline): KGHSH, LQKENI. This CDR3 is built from 14 residues.